Each of the 27 T cell receptor beta chains below was sequenced from the same sample in a study of T cell responses to AZD1222 COVID-19 vaccine. Assay used: immunoSEQ multiplex PCR; TCRdb lists only in-frame clones, some missing. The table shows 95,000 to 150,000 clones, with about 90% occurring only once. Specimen: peripheral blood, collected 28 days after the second AZD1222 dose. Receptors were obtained from an adult who received the AZD1222 COVID-19 vaccine.

The chain joins TRBV28 to TRBJ2-2; 9 bases agree with TRBD1. CDR3 size: 14 residues. With 6 bases clipped from V and 4 bases from J, the junction kept 3 bases outside the gene matches. Germline values: CDR1 MDHEN, CDR2 SYDVKM. The CDR3 DNA is TGTGCCAGCAGCGGACAGGGGCGCACCGGGGAGCTGTTTTTT. Protein sequence: CASSGQGRTGELFF. Drawing the rest from reference TRBV28 and TRBJ2-2, the complete variable domain is DVKVTQSSRYLVKRTGEKVFLECVQDMDHENMFWYRQDPGLGLRLIYFSYDVKMKEKGDIPEGYSVSREKKERFSLILESASTNQTSMYLCASSGQGRTGELFFGEGSRLTVL.

This clone has a handful of counts. V and J are TRBV1 and TRBJ1-2. TRBV1 is a recognized pseudogene. The length of the CDR3 is 19 residues. This CDR3 is CTSSQEGRGQGEYNYGYTF. Written as DNA, the CDR3 is TGCACCAGCAGCCAAGAAGGTCGGGGGCAAGGAGAGTATAACTATGGCTACACCTTC.

The chain employs TRBV29-1 and TRBJ2-7, with D possibly TRBD1 on 6 matching bases. Trimming stripped 6 bases from V and 6 bases from J, with 18 bases between. This CDR3 contains 13 residues. Germline CDR1 SQVTM, CDR2 ANQGSEA. Here the CDR3 reads CSVATGRGVEQYF. The CDR3 nucleotides read TGCAGCGTCGCGACAGGCAGAGGGGTCGAGCAGTACTTC.

The J gene is TRBJ2-3, the V gene TRBV4-3; D is possibly TRBD1 (6 bases). There are 14 residues in the CDR3. V was clipped by 2 bases and J by 4 bases, with 10 bases between them. CDR1 is LGHNA, CDR2 YSLEER, per germline. CDR3 residues: CASSQTGTADTQYF. CDR3 nucleotide sequence: TGCGCCAGCAGCCAAACAGGGACGGCAGATACGCAGTATTTT.

The rearrangement uses TRBV3-1 (or the pseudogene TRBV3-2) and TRBJ1-2, with TRBD1 matching over 9 bases. This CDR3 spans 17 amino acids. The J segment lost 1 base and the V segment lost 1 base, leaving 7 bases of the junction unmatched. Germline-derived CDR1 and CDR2 are LGHDT and YNNKEL (reference sequence). CDR3 in amino acids: CASSQVDRGSRNYGYTF. For the CDR3, the DNA is TGTGCCAGCAGCCAAGTTGACAGGGGGAGCCGTAACTATGGCTACACCTTC.

The V gene is TRBV24-1, the J gene TRBJ1-2; no definite D call. Germline-derived CDR1 and CDR2 are KGHDR and SFDVKD. V was clipped by 2 bases and J by 0 bases, with 12 bases between them. CDR3 length: 16 amino acids. The CDR3 region has the DNA TGTGCCACCAGTGATTCGGCAGGAAGTTCTAACTATGGCTACACCTTC. Protein product: CATSDSAGSSNYGYTF.

The chain links TRBV23-1 to TRBJ2-3; D is unresolved. TRBV23-1 is known as an ORF, though its function is uncertain. V was cut by 0 bases and J by 2 bases, with 18 bases left in between. The CDR3 is 18 amino acids. Written as DNA, the CDR3 is TGCGCCAGCAGTCAATCAGCCAACGGGCTTTCCTCCACAGATACGCAGTATTTT. As protein: CASSQSANGLSSTDTQYF.

This clone is a singleton in its sample. V gene TRBV19 combines with J gene TRBJ1-2; TRBD1 is a possible D gene (6 bases). The CDR3 is made up of 13 amino acids. The V end lost 6 bases, the J end lost 8 bases, and 16 bases lay between the germline ends. Per germline, CDR1 LNHDA and CDR2 SQIVND (reference sequence). The CDR3 DNA sequence: TGTGCCAGTAGCCGAAGGACAGTTTGGGGCTACACCTTC. It encodes CASSRRTVWGYTF.

The rearrangement links TRBV24-1 to TRBJ2-5; the match to TRBD1 covers 8 bases. This CDR3 contains 13 residues. After removal of 8 bases from V and 4 bases from J, the junction contained 5 bases not matched to a gene. CDR1 and CDR2 (germline): KGHDR, SFDVKD. The CDR3 DNA reads as TGTGCCACCAATCAGGGGGCCCGAGAGACCCAGTACTTC. Encoded protein: CATNQGARETQYF.

The chain uses TRBV19 and TRBJ2-7, with 8 bases aligning to TRBD2. CDR3 length: 15 residues. V shed 4 bases, J shed 5 bases, and the junction held 10 bases outside the gene matches. Germline V gives CDR1 LNHDA, CDR2 SQIVND (reference sequence). CDR3 nucleotide sequence: TGTGCCAGTAGTAGTTCCGGGACTAGAGGCGACGAGCAGTACTTC. Translating gives CASSSSGTRGDEQYF.

The chain joins TRBV7-2 to TRBJ1-3; D may be TRBD1 (6 bases). The CDR3 extends over 15 amino acids. Per germline, CDR1 SGHTA and CDR2 FQGNSA. V lost 5 bases to trimming and J lost 0 bases, with 11 bases between them. The CDR3 DNA reads as TGTGCCAGCAGCCTTCAGGGGTACTCTGGAAACACCATATATTTT. Its translation: CASSLQGYSGNTIYF.

This chain links TRBV20-1 with TRBJ2-4; D remains ambiguous. With 6 bases removed from V and 15 bases from J, the gap between germline ends came to 9 bases. CDR1 is DFQATT and CDR2 is SNEGSKA in the germline V gene (reference sequence). The CDR3 contains 8 residues. CDR3 nucleotide sequence: TGCAGTGCCCCTCTTGGGTACTTC. Translation gives CSAPLGYF.

This chain links TRBV14 with TRBJ1-1; TRBD1 matches 7 bases. The junction had 4 bases not matched to a gene; V was cut back by 4 bases and J by 5 bases. This CDR3 is built from 13 residues. CDR1 is SGHDN, CDR2 FVKESK, per germline. The CDR3 spells CASSRNRGTEAFF. The CDR3 DNA sequence: TGTGCCAGCAGCCGGAACAGGGGAACTGAAGCTTTCTTT.

The chain has TRBV11-2 and TRBJ2-2; 8 positions agree with TRBD2. CDR1 and CDR2 from the germline V gene are SGHAT and FQNNGV. The junction had 13 bases not matched to a gene; V was cut back by 8 bases and J by 5 bases. This CDR3 is 16 amino acids long. CDR3 region: CASHGGAGRETGELFF. The CDR3, as DNA: TGTGCCAGCCACGGGGGGGCAGGGCGAGAGACCGGGGAGCTGTTTTTT. Variable domain in full (rest from reference TRBV11-2 and TRBJ2-2): EAGVAQSPRYKIIEKRQSVAFWCNPISGHATLYWYQQILGQGPKLLIQFQNNGVVDDSQLPKDRFSAERLKGVDSTLKIQPAKLEDSAVYLCASHGGAGRETGELFFGEGSRLTVL.

The genes are TRBV11-2 and TRBJ1-2; 9 bases agree with TRBD1. The germline CDR1 and CDR2 sequences are SGHAT and FQNNGV. With 1 base clipped from V and 5 bases from J, the junction kept 8 bases outside the gene matches. The CDR3 is made up of 16 amino acids. The CDR3 DNA sequence: TGTGCCAGCAGCTTAGGGGCCGGGACAGGGCTATATGGCTACACCTTC. Its translation: CASSLGAGTGLYGYTF.

This clone was found once. The V gene is TRBV5-6, the J gene TRBJ2-2, with TRBD2 as a possible D gene (6 bases). Between the trimmed V and J ends, which lost 4 bases and 3 bases, there was a span of 10 bases. CDR1 SGHDT and CDR2 YYEEEE come from the germline V gene. CDR3 length: 14 amino acids. This chain's CDR3 is CASSEGLYTGELFF. In nucleotides, the CDR3 is TGTGCCAGCAGCGAGGGACTCTACACCGGGGAGCTGTTTTTT.

V gene TRBV11-2 combines with J gene TRBJ1-1; the D gene is possibly TRBD1 (6 bases). Trimming removed 1 base from V and 1 base from J, with 13 bases in between. This CDR3 is 16 amino acids long. CDR1 is SGHAT, CDR2 FQNNGV, per germline. This CDR3 is CASSLGSGDWNTEAFF. CDR3 bases: TGTGCCAGCAGCTTAGGTTCAGGGGATTGGAACACTGAAGCTTTCTTT. Looking up the rest from reference TRBV11-2 and TRBJ1-1 gives the full variable domain: EAGVAQSPRYKIIEKRQSVAFWCNPISGHATLYWYQQILGQGPKLLIQFQNNGVVDDSQLPKDRFSAERLKGVDSTLKIQPAKLEDSAVYLCASSLGSGDWNTEAFFGQGTRLTVV.

The gene calls are TRBV15 and TRBJ2-5; weak D call: TRBD1 (5 bases). The V gene lost 0 bases and the J gene lost 5 bases, with 22 bases spanning the gap. Looked up from germline, CDR1 is LNHNV and CDR2 is YYDKDF (reference sequence). There are 18 residues in the CDR3. CDR3 amino acids: CATSRDFGQGRLSETQYF. CDR3 DNA: TGTGCCACCAGCAGAGATTTTGGGCAGGGCCGGCTTTCGGAGACCCAGTACTTC. The whole variable domain, filled in from reference TRBV15 and TRBJ2-5, reads DAMVIQNPRYQVTQFGKPVTLSCSQTLNHNVMYWYQQKSSQAPKLLFHYYDKDFNNEADTPDNFQSRRPNTSFCFLDIRSPGLGDTAMYLCATSRDFGQGRLSETQYFGPGTRLLVL.

V usage is TRBV30 and J usage is TRBJ2-7; 7 bases align to TRBD1. The V gene's germline CDR1 is GTSNPN and CDR2 SVGIG (reference sequence). V was pared by 1 base and J by 3 bases, with 12 bases of the junction left unmatched. The length of the CDR3 is 16 residues. The CDR3 reads CAWSGRQGLAYYEQYF. CDR3 coding DNA: TGTGCCTGGAGTGGACGACAGGGTTTGGCTTACTACGAGCAGTACTTC.

The gene calls are TRBV4-3 and TRBJ2-5; TRBD1 is a possible D gene (5 bases). Trimming removed 1 base from V and 2 bases from J, with 11 bases in between. CDR1 is LGHNA, CDR2 YSLEER, per germline. The CDR3 runs 15 residues. CDR3: CASSQAGLLQETQYF. CDR3 bases: TGCGCCAGCAGCCAAGCAGGGCTCCTACAAGAGACCCAGTACTTC.

This rearrangement joins TRBV5-1 to TRBJ2-7; D perhaps matches TRBD1 (6 bases). CDR1 and CDR2 (germline): SGHRS, YFSETQ. V shed 2 bases and J shed 6 bases, with 12 bases lying between them. The CDR3 covers 13 residues. The CDR3 spells CASSFTGRGEQYF. CDR3 sequence (DNA): TGCGCCAGCAGCTTTACAGGGCGAGGCGAGCAGTACTTC.

On this clone itself: Within the sample, other DNA sequences also encode this same CDR3. The V and J genes are TRBV28 and TRBJ1-6; the D is unclear. Between the trimmed V and J ends, which lost 3 bases and 3 bases, there was a span of 3 bases. The CDR3 consists of 13 residues. Germline loops: CDR1 MDHEN, CDR2 SYDVKM. The CDR3 bases are TGTGCCAGCAGTTTGGGCTATAATTCACCCCTCCACTTT. Its translation: CASSLGYNSPLHF.

V usage is TRBV18 and J usage is TRBJ1-2, with D perhaps matching TRBD1 (6 bases). The CDR3 spans 15 residues. Per the germline V gene, CDR1 is KGHSH and CDR2 is LQKENI. Deletions cut 2 bases from V and 2 bases from J, with 12 bases between. This CDR3 reads CASSPIQGSNYGYTF. Here the CDR3 DNA reads TGTGCCAGCTCACCAATACAGGGAAGCAACTATGGCTACACCTTC.

The rearrangement uses TRBV2 and TRBJ1-5; D uncertain. The CDR3 has 14 residues. The germline V gene encodes CDR1 SNHLY and CDR2 FYNNEI. Trimming took 0 bases from V and 5 from J, leaving 8 bases between them. CDR3 region: CASSEALGYQPQHF. For the CDR3, the DNA is TGTGCCAGCAGTGAAGCGCTTGGGTATCAGCCCCAGCATTTT.

A few counts support this clone. The chain links TRBV29-1 to TRBJ1-1; TRBD1 aligns across 12 bases. Germline CDR1 and CDR2: SQVTM and ANQGSEA. This CDR3 region has 13 residues. J was trimmed by 1 base and V by 6 bases; bases with no gene match: 0. This chain's CDR3 is CSVGQGANTEAFF. In nucleotides, the CDR3 is TGCAGCGTGGGACAGGGGGCGAACACTGAAGCTTTCTTT.

This rearrangement joins TRBV5-4 to TRBJ1-2, with D possibly matching TRBD1 (5 bases). The germline gives CDR1 SGHNT, CDR2 YYREEE (reference sequence). The V gene lost 4 bases and the J gene lost 4 bases, with 20 bases spanning the gap. The CDR3 is 16 residues long. The CDR3 region is CASSGPGRAQVYGYTF. In DNA form, the CDR3 reads TGTGCCAGCAGCGGGCCCGGACGGGCACAGGTCTATGGCTACACCTTC.

DNA of the CDR3: TGTGCCAGCAGCCCGGGCACAGATACGCAGTATTTT. This sequence encodes CASSPGTDTQYF. V usage is TRBV7-8 and J usage is TRBJ2-3; no firm D call. The CDR3 runs to 12 residues. V lost 5 bases to trimming and J lost 1 base, with 4 bases between them. Germline CDR1 is SGHVS and CDR2 is FQNEAQ.